A selection of T cell receptor beta chains follows, all from one sample in a study of cytotoxic CD8 clonotypes in ibrutinib-treated CLL. The protocol was immunoSEQ multiplex PCR, while the TCRdb copy is restricted to in-frame clones and leaves out a portion. The profile shows around 92,000 clones, 77% of them singletons. The sequencing used PBMCs, collected after 24 months of ibrutinib treatment. The source of these receptors is a human donor with chronic lymphocytic leukemia. CDR3s include the opening cysteine and the closing phenylalanine or tryptophan. A D gene is named only where the DNA matches it firmly. Size is stated for part of the rows, as once, few or many counts, or as a class when the clone is expanded.

clone size,V gene,J gene,D gene,CDR3 protein,CDR3 DNA
few,TRBV2,TRBJ1-6,TRBD1,CASRGQGVRSPLHF,TGTGCCAGCAGGGGACAGGGAGTAAGGTCACCCCTCCACTTT
NA,TRBV28,TRBJ2-1,TRBD2,CASSLSSSGSRVGEQFF,TGTGCCAGCAGTTTATCGTCTAGCGGGAGTAGGGTGGGTGAGCAGTTCTTC
NA,TRBV7-2,TRBJ1-1,NA,CASSLEWAIMNTEAFF,TGTGCCAGCAGCTTAGAATGGGCGATTATGAACACTGAAGCTTTCTTT
NA,TRBV11-1,TRBJ2-1,TRBD2,CASSRTSSANEQFF,TGTGCCAGCAGCCGGACTAGTTCTGCCAATGAGCAGTTCTTC
NA,TRBV30,TRBJ1-2,TRBD1,CAWGQVLRHTF,TGTGCCTGGGGACAGGTCCTCAGGCACACCTTC
NA,TRBV19,TRBJ1-3,NA,CASSIPRPGPGNTIYF,TGTGCCAGTAGTATCCCTCGACCGGGTCCGGGAAACACCATATATTTT
NA,TRBV6-6,TRBJ2-1,NA,CASSPDVVNEQFF,TGTGCCAGCAGCCCAGATGTTGTGAATGAGCAGTTCTTC
NA,TRBV1,TRBJ1-2,NA,CTSSPHPHVLYGYTF,TGCACCAGCAGCCCTCATCCGCATGTGCTCTATGGCTACACCTTC
NA,TRBV9,TRBJ2-7,NA,CASSVFGGEQYF,TGTGCCAGCAGCGTATTCGGTGGTGAGCAGTACTTC
many,TRBV7-2,TRBJ2-1,NA,CASSQDTQSQGNEQFF,TGTGCCAGCAGCCAAGATACACAGTCTCAGGGGAATGAGCAGTTCTTC
NA,TRBV18,TRBJ2-7,NA,CASSRDKSYEQYF,TGTGCCAGCTCACGGGACAAATCCTACGAGCAGTACTTC
once,TRBV2,TRBJ1-2,TRBD1,CASSDQDRAGGYTF,TGTGCCAGCAGTGACCAGGACAGGGCGGGTGGCTACACCTTC
NA,TRBV12-1,TRBJ2-7,NA,CARKGLAGDDEQYF,TGTGCCAGGAAGGGATTAGCGGGAGACGACGAGCAGTACTTC
NA,TRBV11-1,TRBJ1-2,TRBD1,CASSLGTGDGYTF,TGTGCCAGCAGCTTAGGGACAGGGGATGGCTACACCTTC
NA,TRBV28,TRBJ2-7,NA,CASSLWEGRNEQYF,TGTGCCAGCAGTTTATGGGAGGGGCGGAACGAGCAGTACTTC
NA,TRBV19,TRBJ1-1,NA,CASRGPTVNTEAFF,TGTGCCAGTAGGGGCCCGACTGTGAACACTGAAGCTTTCTTT
NA,TRBV6-1,TRBJ1-1,TRBD1,CASSPPGQGNTEAFF,TGTGCCAGCAGCCCTCCGGGACAGGGAAACACTGAAGCTTTCTTT
NA,TRBV27,TRBJ2-7,NA,CASSFRRRDEQYF,TGTGCCAGCAGTTTTCGGCGGAGGGACGAGCAGTACTTC
NA,TRBV6-6,TRBJ1-1,NA,CASRKTALNTEAFF,TGTGCCAGCAGGAAGACGGCTCTGAACACTGAAGCTTTCTTT
NA,TRBV5-1,TRBJ2-2,TRBD2,CASSPGLAGTGELFF,TGCGCCAGCAGTCCCGGACTAGCGGGAACCGGGGAGCTGTTTTTT
few,TRBV5-4,TRBJ2-7,TRBD1,CASSRDRDYEQYF,TGTGCCAGCAGCCGGGACAGGGACTACGAGCAGTACTTC
NA,TRBV28,TRBJ2-7,NA,CASSLGRGEQYF,TGTGCCAGCAGTTTAGGCCGCGGCGAGCAGTACTTC
NA,TRBV11-1,TRBJ2-2,NA,CASSKGTSVNTGELFF,TGTGCCAGCAGCAAAGGGACATCGGTCAATACCGGGGAGCTGTTTTTT
NA,TRBV4-1,TRBJ2-7,TRBD1,CASSQETGDRGEQYF,TGCGCCAGCAGCCAAGAGACAGGGGATAGGGGCGAGCAGTACTTC
NA,TRBV18,TRBJ2-7,TRBD1,CASSPPRTGEAYEQYF,TGTGCCAGCTCACCACCGAGGACAGGGGAAGCCTACGAGCAGTACTTC
once,TRBV7-2,TRBJ2-1,TRBD1,CASSLSLDRGFQFF,TGTGCCAGCAGCTTATCACTGGACAGGGGATTCCAGTTCTTC
NA,TRBV27,TRBJ2-6,NA,CASSFSGANVLTF,TGTGCCAGCAGTTTTTCTGGGGCCAACGTCCTGACTTTC
NA,TRBV28,TRBJ2-7,NA,CASSTSYEQYF,TGTGCCAGCAGCACTAGCTACGAGCAGTACTTC
NA,TRBV11-3,TRBJ2-6,NA,CASIFGPPDSGANVLTF,TGTGCCAGCATCTTCGGACCTCCTGACTCTGGGGCCAACGTCCTGACTTTC
NA,TRBV7-6,TRBJ1-5,TRBD1,CASSLQGAGSNQPQHF,TGTGCCAGCAGCCTACAGGGGGCTGGAAGCAATCAGCCCCAGCATTTT
NA,TRBV4-2,TRBJ1-1,NA,CASSQDLAASTEAFF,TGTGCCAGCAGCCAAGATCTGGCCGCGAGCACTGAAGCTTTCTTT
NA,TRBV18,TRBJ1-4,NA,CASSPGASTNEKLFF,TGTGCCAGCTCACCAGGGGCCTCAACTAATGAAAAACTGTTTTTT
NA,TRBV18,TRBJ1-1,NA,CASSQETEAFF,TGTGCCAGCTCACAGGAGACTGAAGCTTTCTTT
NA,TRBV7-3,TRBJ2-5,TRBD2,CASSLLAGVRETQYF,TGTGCCAGCAGCCTTCTAGCGGGAGTTCGAGAGACCCAGTACTTC
NA,TRBV9,TRBJ1-3,NA,CASSTQDRSSGNTIYF,TGTGCCAGCAGCACCCAAGACAGGTCCTCTGGAAACACCATATATTTT
NA,TRBV25-1,TRBJ2-1,TRBD1,CASRAGGFGNNEQFF,TGTGCCAGCAGGGCAGGGGGCTTTGGGAACAATGAGCAGTTCTTC
NA,TRBV6-5,TRBJ1-2,NA,CASSTGRGTYGYTF,TGTGCCAGCAGTACGGGCAGGGGTACCTATGGCTACACCTTC
NA,TRBV7-9,TRBJ1-4,NA,CASSLAGGNEKLFF,TGTGCCAGCAGCTTAGCAGGGGGTAATGAAAAACTGTTTTTT
NA,TRBV2,TRBJ2-1,TRBD2,CASGIGGGVYEQFF,TGTGCCAGCGGGATTGGGGGAGGGGTTTATGAGCAGTTCTTC
NA,TRBV5-4,TRBJ2-1,NA,CASSLPRGAGYNEQFF,TGTGCCAGCAGCTTGCCTCGGGGGGCAGGTTACAATGAGCAGTTCTTC
NA,TRBV7-6,TRBJ2-3,NA,CASSSSGGTNTDTQYF,TGTGCCAGCAGCTCCTCAGGGGGGACTAACACAGATACGCAGTATTTT
NA,TRBV5-5,TRBJ2-3,TRBD1,CASSLHEGDRVRSPTDTQYF,TGTGCCAGCAGCCTACACGAGGGGGACAGGGTCCGCTCACCCACAGATACGCAGTATTTT
NA,TRBV4-2,TRBJ1-3,NA,CASSQKRLSSLITHPGNTIYF,TGTGCCAGCAGTCAAAAAAGGCTTTCAAGCCTCATCACTCACCCTGGAAACACCATATATTTT
NA,TRBV28,TRBJ1-1,TRBD1,CASRGGGGGHTEAFF,TGTGCCAGCCGTGGAGGGGGCGGCGGCCACACTGAAGCTTTCTTT
few,TRBV5-1,TRBJ2-7,NA,CASSLYTNEGEQYF,TGCGCCAGCAGCTTGTACACCAATGAAGGCGAGCAGTACTTC
NA,TRBV13,TRBJ1-2,TRBD1,CASSSRRGQYTF,TGTGCCAGCAGCTCCCGGAGGGGGCAATACACCTTC
NA,TRBV10-1,TRBJ2-5,TRBD1,CASRLGQGIETQYF,TGCGCCAGCAGACTGGGACAGGGGATCGAGACCCAGTACTTC
NA,TRBV11-2,TRBJ1-2,NA,CASSLDPAGVDYGYTF,TGTGCCAGCAGCTTAGATCCCGCAGGGGTAGACTATGGCTACACCTTC
once,TRBV28,TRBJ2-2,TRBD2,CASSSGTSWTGELFF,TGTGCCAGCAGTTCCGGGACTAGTTGGACCGGGGAGCTGTTTTTT
few,TRBV27,TRBJ1-5,NA,CASSSHGDSTQHF,TGTGCCAGCAGTTCACACGGGGATTCGACCCAGCATTTT
NA,TRBV28,TRBJ2-3,TRBD1,CASSFPAAGTGSTDTQYF,TGTGCCAGCAGTTTCCCGGCCGCCGGGACAGGGAGCACAGATACGCAGTATTTT
NA,TRBV6-5,TRBJ1-3,NA,CASSGRRASGNTIYF,TGTGCCAGCTCAGGGAGACGGGCCTCTGGAAACACCATATATTTT
NA,TRBV5-1,TRBJ1-6,NA,CASSLYAPSYNSPLHF,TGCGCCAGCAGCTTGTACGCCCCCTCCTATAATTCACCCCTCCACTTT
NA,TRBV11-2,TRBJ2-1,TRBD2,CASSLESLAGVYEQFF,TGTGCCAGCAGCTTAGAGAGCCTAGCGGGAGTCTATGAGCAGTTCTTC
NA,TRBV5-1,TRBJ2-7,NA,CASSGRGLDEQYF,TGCGCCAGCAGCGGGCGGGGACTGGACGAGCAGTACTTC